The 32 T cell receptor beta chains below come from one sample, sequenced in a study of CD8 T cells in ankylosing spondylitis. Whole-study findings and limits: In ankylosing spondylitis blood, a motif of eight highly homologous TCR beta variants appeared characteristic.

MiXCR, applied by TCRdb to the 5' RACE reads, yields one record per CDR3 protein. The profile shows about 200,000 distinct CDR3 sequences, 6% to 8% of them singletons. Antigen specificity for these receptors is unknown. The specimen sequenced was blood, either unsorted or a sorted T cell fraction (not recorded which). These receptors originate from a male donor with ankylosing spondylitis.

This clonotype was observed many times. The chain links TRBV7-9 to TRBJ1-2; 9 bases fit TRBD1. The CDR3 has 14 residues. J gave up 5 bases and V 3 bases, and 4 bases lay outside the gene matches. CDR1 is SEHNR and CDR2 is FQNEAQ in the germline V gene (reference sequence). The CDR3 here is CASSLTGGTYGYTF. CDR3 nucleotide sequence: TGTGCCAGCAGCTTGACAGGGGGAACATATGGCTACACCTTC.

In this sample, this clonotype turned up a few times. This chain joins TRBV6-2 or TRBV6-3 and TRBJ2-2; D unresolved. The CDR3 sequence is 13 residues long. Germline V lookup: CDR1 MNHEY, CDR2 SVGEGT. Trimming took 5 bases from V and 6 from J, leaving 10 bases between them. The CDR3 nucleotides read TGTGCCAGCAGTCCAATCAGACCCGGGGAGCTGTTTTTT. Translating gives CASSPIRPGELFF.

The sample holds many counts of this clonotype. The rearrangement links TRBV10-3 to TRBJ1-1; D not resolved. V was cut by 4 bases and J by 2 bases, with 11 bases left in between. The CDR3 extends over 14 amino acids. In germline, CDR1 is ENHRY, CDR2 SYGVKD. This chain's CDR3 is CAISASAPNTEAFF. The CDR3 region has the DNA TGTGCCATCAGTGCATCGGCCCCTAACACTGAAGCTTTCTTT.

This chain joins TRBV28 and TRBJ2-1, with TRBD1 identical over 7 bases. With V trimmed by 5 bases and J by 6 bases, 10 bases remained unmatched. CDR1 MDHEN and CDR2 SYDVKM come from the germline V gene. The CDR3 totals 15 residues. The CDR3 sequence: CASSPYRGYTNEQFF. The DNA for the CDR3 is TGTGCCAGCAGTCCTTACAGGGGTTATACCAATGAGCAGTTCTTC.

The chain has TRBV28 and TRBJ2-1, with D perhaps TRBD1 (5 bases). Germline V CDR1 and CDR2: MDHEN, SYDVKM. Trimming left V 7 bases short and J 7 bases short, with 11 bases between. This CDR3 spans 12 amino acids. The CDR3 sequence is CASKIPGNEQFF. In nucleotides, the CDR3 is TGTGCCAGCAAGATCCCAGGGAATGAGCAGTTCTTC. The variable domain in full, with the rest retrieved from reference TRBV28 and TRBJ2-1, is DVKVTQSSRYLVKRTGEKVFLECVQDMDHENMFWYRQDPGLGLRLIYFSYDVKMKEKGDIPEGYSVSREKKERFSLILESASTNQTSMYLCASKIPGNEQFFGPGTRLTVL.

This clonotype occurred many times. V gene TRBV4-1 combines with J gene TRBJ2-6; D is ambiguous. The germline gives CDR1 MGHRA, CDR2 YSYEKL. This CDR3 spans 17 amino acids. V was shortened by 0 bases and J by 0 bases, with 9 bases between the two germline ends. The CDR3 protein is CASSQEPRLSGANVLTF. The CDR3 DNA reads as TGCGCCAGCAGCCAAGAACCCAGGCTCTCTGGGGCCAACGTCCTGACTTTC.

In its sample, this clonotype was seen many times. The chain is built from TRBV27 and TRBJ1-2; no clear D gene. The CDR3 is made up of 12 amino acids. Germline-derived CDR1 and CDR2 are MNHEY and SMNVEV (reference sequence). Trimming took 8 bases from V and 8 from J, leaving 15 bases between them. Here the CDR3 reads CASGPRVEGYTF. DNA of the CDR3: TGTGCCAGCGGCCCTAGGGTGGAGGGCTACACCTTC.

This clonotype appeared many times. The genes are TRBV6-2 or TRBV6-3 and TRBJ2-7; D unclear. CDR3 length: 15 amino acids. Germline V lookup: CDR1 MNHEY, CDR2 SVGEGT. Trimming removed 2 bases at V and 3 bases at J, with 14 bases between. The CDR3 protein is CASSYKAGRIYEQYF. CDR3 nucleotide sequence: TGTGCCAGCAGTTACAAGGCTGGAAGGATCTACGAGCAGTACTTC.

This clonotype was picked up many times. The chain recombines TRBV12-3 or TRBV12-4 with TRBJ2-5, with a possible D match to TRBD2 (5 bases). CDR3 length equals 16 residues. Trimming took 7 bases from V and 2 from J, leaving 20 bases between them. The CDR3 reads CASTPTLEGAQETQYF. The CDR3 nucleotides read TGTGCCAGCACCCCAACACTAGAAGGAGCTCAAGAGACCCAGTACTTC.

This clonotype has just a few counts. The chain couples TRBV27 to TRBJ2-3; 12 bases align to TRBD2. The CDR3 is 15 residues long. Germline V gene lookup returns CDR1 MNHEY and CDR2 SMNVEV (reference sequence). With V trimmed by 2 bases and J by 6 bases, 3 bases remained unmatched. In nucleotides, the CDR3 is TGTGCCAGCAGTTTAAAGACTAGCGGGAGTGATACGCAGTATTTT. Amino acid sequence: CASSLKTSGSDTQYF.

V is TRBV15 and J is TRBJ2-5; 14 bases are shared with TRBD2. Trimming removed 8 bases from V and 4 bases from J; junction bases left unmatched: 9. Germline CDR1 reads LNHNV; CDR2 reads YYDKDF (reference sequence). The CDR3 consists of 16 residues. Here the CDR3 DNA reads TGTGCCACCCAGGGGACTAGCGGGAGTATTGGAGAGACCCAGTACTTC. Translation: CATQGTSGSIGETQYF.

Only a few counts were recorded for this clonotype. The rearrangement links TRBV6-2 or TRBV6-3 to TRBJ2-1; 11 bases are a match to TRBD2. CDR1 MNHEY and CDR2 SVGEGT come from the germline V gene. There are 16 residues in the CDR3. V lost 0 bases, J lost 4 bases, and 2 bases stayed unmatched. CDR3 nucleotides: TGTGCCAGCAGTTACTCGACTAGCGGGGTTTACAATGAGCAGTTCTTC. Encoded protein: CASSYSTSGVYNEQFF.

This clonotype was detected ten times or more. This rearrangement joins TRBV4-1 to TRBJ1-2; D not certain. Germline CDR1 and CDR2: MGHRA and YSYEKL. The germline V and J ends were trimmed by 3 bases and 3 bases, with 8 bases remaining between them. The CDR3 consists of 13 residues. In DNA form, the CDR3 reads TGCGCCAGCAGCCAGACGCCCGACTATGGCTACACCTTC. This encodes CASSQTPDYGYTF.

This clonotype was seen many times. This rearrangement joins TRBV7-2 to TRBJ2-7, with 7 bases matching TRBD2. Germline V gene lookup returns CDR1 SGHTA and CDR2 FQGNSA. The J segment lost 5 bases and the V segment lost 0 bases, leaving 7 bases of the junction unmatched. The CDR3 covers 15 residues. This CDR3 reads CASSLAAGLVDEQYF. CDR3 sequence (DNA): TGTGCCAGCAGCTTAGCAGCAGGACTAGTAGACGAGCAGTACTTC.

The sample holds a few counts of this clonotype. This chain joins TRBV11-2 and TRBJ2-7; D assignment may be TRBD1 or TRBD2 (5 bases each). This CDR3 has 16 residues. V gave up 2 bases and J gave up 3 bases, with 17 bases separating them. CDR1 and CDR2 (germline): SGHAT, FQNNGV. The CDR3 sequence is CASSLRFRDAFYEQYF. CDR3 nucleotides: TGTGCCAGCAGCTTAAGGTTCCGGGACGCTTTCTACGAGCAGTACTTC.

The gene calls are TRBV15 and TRBJ1-2; D not resolved. Looked up from germline, CDR1 is LNHNV and CDR2 is YYDKDF (reference sequence). There are 14 residues in the CDR3. With 3 bases removed from V and 1 base from J, the gap between germline ends came to 9 bases. The CDR3 loop is CATSSRFDNYGYTF. The CDR3 DNA sequence: TGTGCCACCAGCAGCAGGTTCGATAACTATGGCTACACCTTC.

This clonotype was recorded at least ten times. The J gene is TRBJ2-7, the V gene TRBV12-3 or TRBV12-4; 10 nucleotides agree with TRBD2. This CDR3 spans 16 amino acids. V dropped 0 bases and J dropped 1; count of bases not matched to a gene: 3. The CDR3 DNA follows: TGTGCCAGCAGTTTAGCGGGTAGCGGGAGGTCCTACGAGCAGTACTTC. Its protein product is CASSLAGSGRSYEQYF.

This clonotype was recorded many times. The CDR3 region is CSAVGSHSYEQYF. In DNA form, the CDR3 reads TGCAGTGCCGTCGGCTCACACTCTTACGAGCAGTACTTC. This sequence joins TRBV20-1 and TRBJ2-7; no definite D call. Germline lookup yields CDR1 DFQATT and CDR2 SNEGSKA (reference sequence). The CDR3 spans 13 residues. V was trimmed by 6 bases and J by 4 bases, leaving 16 bases between them.

The chain couples TRBV30 to TRBJ2-6; 8 bases align to TRBD2. The V gene's germline CDR1 is GTSNPN and CDR2 SVGIG (reference sequence). Germline trimming cut 7 bases from V and 2 bases from J; bases unmatched to any gene: 4. The CDR3 length is 14 residues. This chain's CDR3 is CAFGAGAGANVLTF. In nucleotides, the CDR3 is TGTGCCTTCGGAGCGGGGGCTGGGGCCAACGTCCTGACTTTC.

This chain connects TRBV4-2 to TRBJ2-3, with TRBD2 matching 9 bases. Looked up from germline, CDR1 is LGHNA and CDR2 is YNFKEQ. This CDR3 comprises 16 residues. J lost 1 base, V lost 1 base, and 3 bases had no gene match. The CDR3 DNA is TGTGCCAGCAGCCAAGTTGAGCGGGGGGGCACAGATACGCAGTATTTT. It specifies CASSQVERGGTDTQYF.

V gene TRBV28 combines with J gene TRBJ2-5, with 9 bases matching TRBD1. The V segment lost 7 bases and the J segment 2 bases; nucleotides outside the gene matches: 2. CDR3 length: 13 amino acids. Per germline, CDR1 MDHEN and CDR2 SYDVKM. The CDR3 is CASIGTGQETQYF. In DNA form, the CDR3 reads TGTGCCAGCATCGGGACAGGGCAAGAGACCCAGTACTTC.

This clonotype appeared many times. The V call is TRBV6-2 or TRBV6-3, the J call TRBJ2-2; TRBD2 aligns across 9 bases. CDR3 length: 16 amino acids. Germline V gives CDR1 MNHEY, CDR2 SVGEGT. Germline trimming cut 7 bases from V and 3 bases from J; bases unmatched to any gene: 9. Here the CDR3 reads CASTRLAESYTGELFF. CDR3 sequence (DNA): TGTGCCAGCACCCGACTAGCGGAGAGTTACACCGGGGAGCTGTTTTTT.

This clonotype was seen many times. This chain links TRBV11-2 with TRBJ2-7, with D uncertain. Trimming removed 4 bases at V and 4 bases at J, with 17 bases between. This CDR3 region has 15 residues. Germline assignment: CDR1 SGHAT and CDR2 FQNNGV. As DNA, the CDR3 is TGTGCCAGCAGCTCCTCGGACGGGTTAGGTTACGAGCAGTACTTC. It yields the protein CASSSSDGLGYEQYF.

This clonotype was detected only once. This sequence joins TRBV27 and TRBJ2-5; 10 bases map to TRBD1. The CDR3 has 13 residues. In germline, CDR1 is MNHEY, CDR2 SMNVEV (reference sequence). The CDR3 sequence is CASLGTGEETQYF. The CDR3 coding sequence is TGTGCGTCGCTCGGGACAGGGGAAGAGACCCAGTACTTC.

This clonotype occurred many times. The chain employs TRBV15 and TRBJ2-1; D possibly matches TRBD1 or TRBD2 (6 bases each). V was cut by 4 bases and J by 2 bases, with 15 bases left in between. The CDR3 length is 16 residues. CDR1 and CDR2 (germline): LNHNV, YYDKDF (reference sequence). This CDR3 reads CATSTRRGGAYNEQFF. CDR3 nucleotide sequence: TGTGCCACCAGCACGCGCAGGGGAGGAGCCTACAATGAGCAGTTCTTC.

In this sample, this clonotype turned up many times. The chain is built from TRBV5-6 and TRBJ2-2, with 7 bases that match TRBD2. The length of the CDR3 is 19 residues. With V trimmed by 4 bases and J by 4 bases, 19 bases remained unmatched. Per the germline V gene, CDR1 is SGHDT and CDR2 is YYEEEE. The CDR3 DNA reads as TGTGCCAGCAGCCTCAGGTCGGCAACATGGACTAGGGGCACCGGGGAGCTGTTTTTT. Translation: CASSLRSATWTRGTGELFF.

This clonotype was found many times. The gene calls are TRBV24-1 and TRBJ2-1; the D gene is possibly TRBD2 (5 bases). This CDR3 region has 13 residues. V shed 7 bases and J shed 9 bases, with 15 bases lying between them. From germline, CDR1 is KGHDR and CDR2 SFDVKD. This CDR3 reads CATSPSRLSEQFF. In nucleotides, the CDR3 is TGTGCCACCAGCCCGAGTCGACTATCTGAGCAGTTCTTC.

This clonotype appeared a few times. The chain is built from TRBV27 and TRBJ1-1, with a weak D call TRBD1 (6 bases). The germline V gene has CDR1 MNHEY and CDR2 SMNVEV (reference sequence). Deletions cut 5 bases from V and 4 bases from J, with 11 bases between. CDR3 length: 13 amino acids. CDR3 region: CASSTGRSTEAFF. CDR3 DNA sequence: TGTGCCAGCAGTACAGGGAGGAGCACTGAAGCTTTCTTT.

This clonotype was observed many times. The rearrangement links TRBV12-3 or TRBV12-4 to TRBJ1-5; 9 bases align to TRBD1. V shed 6 bases, J shed 4 bases, and the junction held 7 bases outside the gene matches. The CDR3 consists of 15 residues. CDR3 sequence: CASRPGTGKNQPQHF. The CDR3 DNA reads as TGTGCCAGCAGACCCGGGACAGGGAAAAATCAGCCCCAGCATTTT.

This clonotype was seen at least ten times. The rearrangement links TRBV7-2 to TRBJ2-7, with D perhaps matching TRBD1 or TRBD2 (5 bases each). The CDR3 sequence is 17 residues long. Trimming shortened V by 2 bases and J by 0 bases, and 17 bases separated the two germline ends. CDR1 and CDR2 (germline): SGHTA, FQGNSA. The CDR3 DNA reads TGTGCCAGCAGCTTATCTCTCGGACGGGACCTCTCCTACGAGCAGTACTTC. As protein: CASSLSLGRDLSYEQYF.

In this sample, this clonotype turned up many times. The V gene is TRBV20-1, the J gene TRBJ2-1, with 9 bases aligning to TRBD1. The CDR3 consists of 15 residues. CDR1 and CDR2 (germline): DFQATT, SNEGSKA (reference sequence). V shed 2 bases and J 10 bases; nucleotides not matched to a gene: 12. The CDR3 DNA is TGCAGTGCTAGACACAGGGGACAGGGAAGTTTGGAGCAGTTCTTC. Amino acids: CSARHRGQGSLEQFF.

The chain employs TRBV12-3 or TRBV12-4 and TRBJ2-1; 9 bases agree with TRBD2. V gave up 5 bases and J gave up 6 bases; unmatched junction bases: 14. The CDR3 consists of 17 residues. CDR3 in amino acids: CASSPPTAGGFSNEQFF. DNA of the CDR3: TGTGCCAGCAGTCCCCCGACGGCGGGGGGGTTCAGCAATGAGCAGTTCTTC.